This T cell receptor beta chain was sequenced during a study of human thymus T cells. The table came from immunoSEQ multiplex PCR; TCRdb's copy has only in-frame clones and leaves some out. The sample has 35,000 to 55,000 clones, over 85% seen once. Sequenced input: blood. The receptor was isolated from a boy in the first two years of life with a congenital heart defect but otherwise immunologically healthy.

CDR3 sequence: CASSVEARGGGNTIYF. CDR3 in DNA: TGTGCCAGCAGCGTAGAAGCCAGGGGCGGTGGAAACACCATATATTTT. The chain links TRBV9 to TRBJ1-3; TRBD1 is a possible D gene (6 bases). CDR1 SGDLS and CDR2 YYNGEE come from the germline V gene. Trimming stripped 0 bases from V and 3 bases from J, with 13 bases between. The CDR3 covers 16 residues.